This T cell receptor (beta chain) came from a study of T cell responses to AZD1222 COVID-19 vaccine. Findings of the study overall: Seropositive AZD1222 recipients at baseline numbered only five or six.

V was pared by 5 bases and J by 1 base, with 12 bases between. Germline lookup yields CDR1 SGHVS and CDR2 FNYEAQ. The CDR3 loop spans 15 amino acids. With regard to this clone: Its matching antigen is unknown.

Sequencing used immunoSEQ multiplex PCR; TCRdb keeps in-frame clones, though not all of them. The sample has 120,000 to 150,000 clones, approximately 89% seen once. V usage is TRBV7-6 and J usage is TRBJ1-5; possible D gene TRBD1, 6 bases. Sample: peripheral blood, taken on day 0 of MenACWY control vaccination. The receptor was isolated from an adult in good health. CDR3 sequence: CASSGGGQSNQPQHF. DNA for the CDR3: TGTGCCAGCAGCGGAGGGGGGCAAAGCAATCAGCCCCAGCATTTT.